This T cell receptor beta chain came from a study of T cell responses to AZD1222 COVID-19 vaccine (dated by TCRdb to about 2021). Notes on the research overall: A total of just over 230 trial participants underwent TCR sequencing, of whom roughly 210 had received two doses of AZD1222 and approximately 26 had received two doses of the MenACWY control vaccine. Trial participants were enrolled into age subgroups of 18-55, 56-69 and 70-plus years, which contained approximately 150, 30 and 60 TCR-sequenced participants, respectively.

Reading the germline V gene gives CDR1 SGHRS and CDR2 YFSETQ. From the cysteine through the phenylalanine, the CDR3 covers 15 amino acids. The only DNA kept is the CDR3, 45 bases in frame from the first base. V is pared back by 4 bases and J by 8 bases, with 18 bases lying between the germline termini. The CDR3 regions of human TCRbeta chains were analyzed by immunosequencing. In the authors' own workflow: Repertoire TCRs were checked for matches against a reference library of SARS-CoV-2-specific TCRs that had been generated using the MIRA antigen-specificity platform. Breadth was defined as the fraction of unique TCRs that were SARS-CoV-2-associated, and depth was defined as the fraction of total T cells that were SARS-CoV-2-associated. Each spike-specific TCR was assigned to its reactive spike region and to a CD4 or CD8 class using the MIRA data. Log10-transformed breadth and depth values were compared by one-way ANOVA with Sidak's multiple comparisons tests. TCRdb re-hosts the immuneACCESS table, in-frame sequences only. Its copies lack some clones; in the studies checked, an unresolved V gene accounts for under half of them, and the cause for the rest is not known. Clonal size and the V and J genes are those of that table, whereas D and trimming came from the DNA. In this sample the table shows under 170,000 clones, approximately 92% of which occur a single time. The ten top clones hold under 4% of the sample.

In light of the paper, this sample's time point label describes: about 28 days (+/-7) after the second vaccine dose. AZD1222 recipients whose second dose came at about 4 weeks and those whose second dose came at about 12 weeks were combined into one group, since spike-specific TCR depth and breadth did not differ between the two schedules. Vaccinee samples were obtained from the UK trials COV001 and COV002, which included a single-blind randomized controlled phase 2/3 trial of AZD1222 (ChAdOx1 nCoV-19) in healthy adults. For TCRbeta chain sequencing, PBMC samples from trial participants were taken at day 0 and at day 28 after the second dose. The paper's findings and limits, for the study overall: Conclusions about previously exposed vaccinees are limited, since just five or six AZD1222 recipients were seropositive for SARS-CoV-2 at baseline. Nearly half of unique spike-specific TCRs reportedly recognized epitopes outside regions mutated in the B.1.351 and B.1.1.7 variants. After two AZD1222 doses, spike-specific TCR breadth and depth were significantly higher than at day 0 and than in MenACWY recipients. Participants were mostly white British and included more females than males, and it was suggested by the authors that clonal diversity may have been underestimated. Because no day 14 peak-response samples were available, repertoires were characterized only after the peak T cell response. The 56-69-year group was small, and its depth increase did not reach significance, likely because of low power. The vaccine-associated CD4 TCRs covered the entire spike protein, and the dominant responses fell in regions 160-218 and 743-854.

Only one count was recorded for this clone. Its antigen has not been determined. No quality values exist for individual bases; no much larger clone is one base distant. This specimen was peripheral blood, taken 28 days after the second AZD1222 dose. The source of this sequence is an adult who received the AZD1222 COVID-19 vaccine. The chain was built from TRBV5-1 and TRBJ1-4; a tentative D call is TRBD1 (5 bases match). The CDR3 sequence is CASSRSGTRREKLFF. In nucleotide form, the sequence is TGCGCCAGCAGCCGATCCGGGACGCGGAGGGAAAAACTGTTTTTT.